The 11 T cell receptor beta chains in this list originate from one sample, sequenced in a study of cytomegalovirus exposure and HLA in healthy donors. Vbeta (60) and Jbeta (13) primers were used in the PCR. Sequencing was performed with immunoSEQ multiplex PCR; in TCRdb, only in-frame clones are kept and a portion is missing. The sample gives around 130,000 clones, roughly 72% of which show up once; around 1.9% is in the top ten. The specimen was PBMCs. The receptors come from a woman aged 45-59 years in good health and CMV-seronegative.

The V call is TRBV5-4, the J call TRBJ1-1, with 10 bases matching TRBD1. CDR3 length: 15 amino acids. V lost 4 bases, J lost 3 bases, and 6 bases stayed unmatched. CDR1 is SGHNT, CDR2 YYREEE, per germline (reference sequence). CDR3 in DNA: TGTGCCAGCAGCCCGACAGGGGGCGCAGACACTGAAGCTTTCTTT. Its translation: CASSPTGGADTEAFF.

V is TRBV28 and J is TRBJ2-7; weak D call: TRBD2 (6 bases). Germline CDR1 reads MDHEN; CDR2 reads SYDVKM. The CDR3 totals 13 residues. The V end lost 5 bases, the J end lost 0 bases, and 8 bases lay between the germline ends. CDR3 sequence: CASSGEVSYEQYF. The CDR3 DNA is TGTGCCAGCAGTGGGGAGGTCTCCTACGAGCAGTACTTC.

The gene calls are TRBV19 and TRBJ2-1, with TRBD2 matching over 7 bases. V was pared by 7 bases and J by 9 bases, with 15 bases of the junction left unmatched. The CDR3 is 15 residues long. CDR1 and CDR2 from the germline V gene are LNHDA and SQIVND (reference sequence). This CDR3 is CASNSPRRVAGEQFF. The CDR3 coding sequence is TGTGCCAGTAACTCCCCCCGGAGAGTAGCGGGTGAGCAGTTCTTC.

The chain recombines TRBV27 with TRBJ1-2, with a possible D match to TRBD1 (6 bases). CDR1 is MNHEY and CDR2 is SMNVEV in the germline V gene (reference sequence). The germline V and J ends were trimmed by 5 bases and 3 bases, with 19 bases remaining between them. The CDR3 loop spans 16 amino acids. CDR3 nucleotides: TGTGCCAGCAGTCCCCTCGGGGGGGGGCTTTACTATGGCTACACCTTC. As protein: CASSPLGGGLYYGYTF.

The chain uses TRBV6-6 and TRBJ1-5; TRBD1 agrees at 7 bases. CDR1 and CDR2 from the germline V gene are MNHNY and SVGAGI (reference sequence). The CDR3 contains 14 residues. V gave up 6 bases and J gave up 4 bases; unmatched junction bases: 6. The CDR3 protein is CASSQNRGNQPQHF. In nucleotides, the CDR3 is TGTGCCAGCAGCCAGAACAGGGGTAATCAGCCCCAGCATTTT.

This clone is a singleton in its sample. The chain employs TRBV28 and TRBJ2-1; D is possibly TRBD1 (6 bases). With 1 base removed from V and 9 bases from J, the gap between germline ends came to 13 bases. The CDR3 is 14 residues long. Germline-derived CDR1 and CDR2 are MDHEN and SYDVKM. The DNA of the CDR3 is TGTGCCAGCAGTTTATTACAGGGATCTGCTGAGCAGTTCTTC. Translation: CASSLLQGSAEQFF. Full variable domain (outside the CDR3, taken from reference TRBV28 and TRBJ2-1): DVKVTQSSRYLVKRTGEKVFLECVQDMDHENMFWYRQDPGLGLRLIYFSYDVKMKEKGDIPEGYSVSREKKERFSLILESASTNQTSMYLCASSLLQGSAEQFFGPGTRLTVL.

This clone was counted only a few times. This chain links TRBV25-1 with TRBJ1-1; 7 positions match TRBD1. Germline CDR1 is MGHDK and CDR2 is SYGVNS. J gave up 6 bases and V 2 bases, and 6 bases lay outside the gene matches. The CDR3 covers 14 residues. The DNA of the CDR3 is TGTGCCAGCAGTGAAGGAGGGGGCAGCGCTGAAGCTTTCTTT. Protein sequence: CASSEGGGSAEAFF.

This chain links TRBV7-2 with TRBJ2-7; D uncertain. The CDR3 runs to 13 residues. The germline V and J ends were trimmed by 4 bases and 4 bases, with 11 bases remaining between them. CDR1 and CDR2 from the germline V gene are SGHTA and FQGNSA. In DNA form, the CDR3 reads TGTGCCAGCAGCTCCGCCGCGCTTTACGAGCAGTACTTC. It codes for CASSSAALYEQYF.

The genes are TRBV1 and TRBJ2-1; the table gives TRBD2 as D, unverified against the DNA. TRBV1 represents a pseudogene. CDR3 length: 20 residues. The CDR3 sequence: CTSSQGRVLDSGSSYNEQFF. CDR3 in DNA: TGCACCAGCAGCCAAGGCAGAGTATTGGATAGCGGGAGCTCCTACAATGAGCAGTTCTTC.

The chain employs TRBV19 and TRBJ2-7; D perhaps matches TRBD2 (5 bases). The CDR3 sequence is 9 residues long. Trimming left V 7 bases short and J 7 bases short, with 5 bases between. The germline CDR1 and CDR2 sequences are LNHDA and SQIVND (reference sequence). CDR3 in amino acids: CASTGEQYF. DNA of the CDR3: TGTGCCAGTACGGGGGAGCAGTACTTC.

The rearrangement uses TRBV6-6 and TRBJ1-5; a weak D match, TRBD1 (5 bases). Germline V gene sequence: CDR1 MNHNY, CDR2 SVGAGI (reference sequence). This CDR3 is 16 amino acids long. V lost 2 bases and J lost 2, with 13 bases in between. The CDR3 DNA is TGTGCCAGCAGTTACCCGGCGGGGGGTGGCAATCAGCCCCAGCATTTT. It is translated as CASSYPAGGGNQPQHF.